Each of the 16 T cell receptor beta chains below was sequenced from the same sample in a study of blood T cells in healthy people across ages. Alongside a J-beta primer mix, a sample-barcoded 5' primer served in a second PCR lasting roughly 7 to 11 cycles. Via MiXCR, TCRdb re-called the 5' RACE reads, giving one row per CDR3 protein. The profile shows around 1,900,000 distinct CDR3 sequences, 30% to 40% of them singletons. The sequenced sample was blood. The receptors were sampled from a human donor in good health.

This clonotype has only a few counts. The gene calls are TRBV3-1 and TRBJ2-7; 8 nucleotides line up with TRBD1. The CDR3 is 16 amino acids. In germline, CDR1 is LGHDT, CDR2 YNNKEL (reference sequence). The V gene end was trimmed by 2 bases and the J gene end by 4 bases; junction bases not matched to a gene: 10. CDR3 sequence reads: CASSQTGTGALYEQYF. CDR3 nucleotides: TGTGCCAGCAGCCAAACCGGGACAGGTGCCCTTTACGAGCAGTACTTC.

The chain is built from TRBV24-1 and TRBJ2-3, with D perhaps matching TRBD1 or TRBD2 (6 bases each). Trimming took 4 bases from V and 5 from J, leaving 12 bases between them. CDR1 is KGHDR, CDR2 SFDVKD, per germline. This CDR3 has 14 residues. CDR3 nucleotide sequence: TGTGCCACCAGTGAGGGGGGCTTGGGAGATACGCAGTATTTT. It translates to CATSEGGLGDTQYF.

V is TRBV28 and J is TRBJ1-5; D might be TRBD1 (5 bases). Germline CDR1 is MDHEN and CDR2 is SYDVKM. The V and J ends lost 7 bases and 6 bases respectively, with 10 bases between them. This CDR3 comprises 12 residues. The DNA for the CDR3 is TGTGCCAGCATGGCAGGGCCTCAGCCCCAGCATTTT. It translates to CASMAGPQPQHF.

This clonotype has more than one count but fewer than ten. The chain is built from TRBV4-3 and TRBJ2-7; maybe TRBD1 (6 bases). The CDR3 runs to 14 residues. CDR1 LGHNA and CDR2 YSLEER come from the germline V gene. V was pared by 4 bases and J by 3 bases, with 13 bases between. DNA of the CDR3: TGCGCCAGCAGCCGAACAGGGACCAACTACGAGCAGTACTTC. Translation gives CASSRTGTNYEQYF.

This chain joins TRBV9 and TRBJ1-2; D perhaps matches TRBD1 (6 bases). Trimming pared 3 bases from V and 0 bases from J, leaving 9 bases between. Looked up from germline, CDR1 is SGDLS and CDR2 is YYNGEE. The CDR3 spans 14 residues. This CDR3 reads CASSGTAPNYGYTF. CDR3 DNA: TGTGCCAGCAGCGGGACAGCCCCTAACTATGGCTACACCTTC.

The chain is built from TRBV29-1 and TRBJ1-2; perhaps TRBD1 as D (6 bases). Trimming removed 0 bases from V and 3 bases from J, with 29 bases in between. The CDR3 is 20 amino acids. Germline V lookup: CDR1 SQVTM, CDR2 ANQGSEA. The CDR3 DNA follows: TGCAGCGTTGAAGATTCGATGCGAGAGGGGGAAAGGGGAGGGTACTATGGCTACACCTTC. Protein product: CSVEDSMREGERGGYYGYTF.

This clonotype showed up many times. The gene calls are TRBV6-6 and TRBJ2-7; TRBD1 aligns across 7 bases. The CDR3 contains 15 residues. V lost 7 bases, J lost 4 bases, and 13 bases stayed unmatched. From germline, CDR1 is MNHNY and CDR2 SVGAGI (reference sequence). The CDR3 nucleotides are TGTGCCAGCAAGAATAGGCAGGGGGATCGTTACGAGCAGTACTTC. As protein: CASKNRQGDRYEQYF.

This clonotype was counted between two and nine times. The CDR3 reads CASSLGRQSNYGYTF. The CDR3 DNA reads TGTGCCAGCAGCTTAGGCCGACAGTCTAACTATGGCTACACCTTC. The J gene is TRBJ1-2, the V gene TRBV13; maybe TRBD1 (5 bases). V gave up 0 bases and J gave up 0 bases, with 8 bases separating them. The CDR3 has 15 residues. Germline V gene lookup returns CDR1 PRHDT and CDR2 FYEKMQ (reference sequence).

This clonotype was detected only once. V gene TRBV6-1 combines with J gene TRBJ1-5; D not certain. CDR3 length: 13 residues. Germline lookup yields CDR1 MNHNS and CDR2 SASEGT. V lost 4 bases, J lost 6 bases, and 10 bases lay in between. In DNA, the CDR3 is TGTGCCAGCAGTGCCGGGTTGACTCAGCCCCAGCATTTT. It translates to CASSAGLTQPQHF.

In its sample, this clonotype was seen a few times. The gene calls are TRBV27 and TRBJ2-4, with unresolved D. The J call may be faulty, since TRBJ2-7 better matches the DNA end. Per the germline V gene, CDR1 is MNHEY and CDR2 is SMNVEV (reference sequence). There are 15 residues in the CDR3. CDR3 sequence reads: CASSQVWSPTYEQYF. The CDR3, as DNA: TGTGCCAGCAGCCAAGTTTGGTCTCCTACCTACGAGCAGTACTTC.

This clonotype was observed a handful of times. This chain connects TRBV20-1 to TRBJ2-4; maybe TRBD2 (6 bases). The V end lost 1 base, the J end lost 0 bases, and 7 bases lay between the germline ends. The CDR3 has 14 amino acids. Germline V gene lookup returns CDR1 DFQATT and CDR2 SNEGSKA (reference sequence). The CDR3 loop reads CSARGTTAKNIQYF. The CDR3 DNA reads as TGCAGTGCTAGAGGGACTACAGCCAAAAACATTCAGTACTTC.

A few counts support this clonotype. The V gene is TRBV12-3 or TRBV12-4, the J gene TRBJ2-7; unclear D gene. The CDR3 is 13 residues long. Trimming took 3 bases from V and 4 from J, leaving 10 bases between them. The CDR3 reads CASSFGRRYEQYF. CDR3 coding DNA: TGTGCCAGCAGTTTTGGGCGGCGATACGAGCAGTACTTC.

The chain couples TRBV19 to TRBJ2-3, with 11 nucleotides matching TRBD1. Germline V CDR1 and CDR2: LNHDA, SQIVND (reference sequence). This CDR3 has 17 residues. The J segment lost 2 bases and the V segment lost 6 bases, leaving 10 bases of the junction unmatched. CDR3 loop: CASSPSGTGGTTDTQYF. The CDR3, as DNA: TGTGCCAGTAGCCCTTCGGGGACAGGGGGAACCACAGATACGCAGTATTTT.

The chain links TRBV10-3 to TRBJ1-2; 9 bases match TRBD1. Germline CDR1 reads ENHRY; CDR2 reads SYGVKD. The CDR3 consists of 14 residues. Losses at the gene ends were 6 bases for V and 6 bases for J; bases not matched to a gene: 8. CDR3: CAIRDRGFLDGYTF. In DNA form, the CDR3 reads TGTGCCATCAGGGACAGGGGATTTTTGGATGGCTACACCTTC.

The rearrangement links TRBV10-3 to TRBJ2-7, with 8 bases fitting TRBD2. This CDR3 region has 14 residues. Germline values: CDR1 ENHRY, CDR2 SYGVKD. With 7 bases clipped from V and 0 bases from J, the junction kept 5 bases outside the gene matches. The DNA of the CDR3 is TGTGCCATCAAACCAGCGGGGGACTCCTACGAGCAGTACTTC. It translates to CAIKPAGDSYEQYF.

J is TRBJ2-4 and V is TRBV7-2, with a possible D match to TRBD1 (5 bases). Judging by the DNA end, TRBJ2-5 fits better; the J call may be wrong. Per the germline V gene, CDR1 is SGHTA and CDR2 is FQGNSA. This CDR3 region has 13 residues. CDR3 loop: CASSPGHGQTQYF. CDR3 DNA sequence: TGTGCCAGCAGCCCTGGACACGGACAGACCCAGTACTTC.